The clone carrying this TCR beta chain came up many times. This record comes from a study of regulatory T cells in long-lasting Graves disease. As for the study in general: Newly diagnosed Graves' patients had taken antithyroid drugs under 3 months.

CDR3-region Arm-PCR and iRepertoire HTBI primers produced the TCR beta libraries. From the multiplex PCR reads, TCRdb called clonotypes with MiXCR, one entry per CDR3 protein. This table has roughly 420,000 distinct CDR3 sequences, around 17% appearing once. The germline gives CDR1 SGDLS, CDR2 YYNGEE. V lost 0 bases to trimming and J lost 3 bases, with 7 bases between them. This CDR3 spans 14 amino acids. The time point: newly diagnosed GD, antithyroid drugs for less than 3 months. From PBMCs, RNA was extracted and then used to make the TCR library. Patients were enrolled at an endocrinology department in Xi'an, China. Peripheral blood, about 9 milliliters of it, was drawn into EDTA tubes. The data also belong to a second study, concerning T cells in Graves' hyperthyroidism and ophthalmopathy.

Here the sequenced sample was peripheral blood mononuclear cells (PBMCs), taken at new diagnosis, from a patient treated with antithyroid drugs. The chain uses TRBV9 and TRBJ1-3, with D perhaps matching TRBD1 (5 bases). The origin of this receptor is a woman in her twenties or thirties with Graves disease. CDR3 residues: CASSVEGVGNTIYF. The CDR3 DNA is TGTGCCAGCAGCGTAGAAGGGGTTGGAAACACCATATATTTT.